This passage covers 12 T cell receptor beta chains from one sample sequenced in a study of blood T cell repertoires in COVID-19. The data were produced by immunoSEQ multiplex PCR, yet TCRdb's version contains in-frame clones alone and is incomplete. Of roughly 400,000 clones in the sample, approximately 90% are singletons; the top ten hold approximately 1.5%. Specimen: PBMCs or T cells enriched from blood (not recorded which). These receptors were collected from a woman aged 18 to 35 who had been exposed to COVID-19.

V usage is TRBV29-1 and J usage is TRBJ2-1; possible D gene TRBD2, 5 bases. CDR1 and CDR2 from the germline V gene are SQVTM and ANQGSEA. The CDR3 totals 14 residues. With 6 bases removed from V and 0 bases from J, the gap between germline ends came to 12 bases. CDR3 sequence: CSVPTGTSYNEQFF. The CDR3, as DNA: TGCAGCGTCCCAACGGGAACCTCCTACAATGAGCAGTTCTTC.

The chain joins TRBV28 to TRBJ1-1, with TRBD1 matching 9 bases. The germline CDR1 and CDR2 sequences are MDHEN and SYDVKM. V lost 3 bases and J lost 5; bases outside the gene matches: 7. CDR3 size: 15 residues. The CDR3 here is CASSFQDRGRTEAFF. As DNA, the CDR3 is TGTGCCAGCAGTTTCCAGGACAGGGGACGGACTGAAGCTTTCTTT. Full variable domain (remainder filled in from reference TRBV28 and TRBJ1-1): DVKVTQSSRYLVKRTGEKVFLECVQDMDHENMFWYRQDPGLGLRLIYFSYDVKMKEKGDIPEGYSVSREKKERFSLILESASTNQTSMYLCASSFQDRGRTEAFFGQGTRLTVV.

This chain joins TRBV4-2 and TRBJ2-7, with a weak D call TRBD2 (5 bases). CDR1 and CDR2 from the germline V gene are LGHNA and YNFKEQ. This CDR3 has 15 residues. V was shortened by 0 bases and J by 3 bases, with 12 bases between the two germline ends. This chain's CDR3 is CASSQDAGPIYEQYF. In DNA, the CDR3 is TGTGCCAGCAGCCAAGATGCGGGTCCAATCTACGAGCAGTACTTC.

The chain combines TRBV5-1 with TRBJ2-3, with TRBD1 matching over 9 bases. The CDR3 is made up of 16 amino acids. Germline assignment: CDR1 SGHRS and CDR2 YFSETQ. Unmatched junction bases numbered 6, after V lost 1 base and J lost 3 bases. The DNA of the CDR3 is TGCGCCAGCAGCTTGTTGGGGGACAGGGCAACAGATACGCAGTATTTT. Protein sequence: CASSLLGDRATDTQYF.

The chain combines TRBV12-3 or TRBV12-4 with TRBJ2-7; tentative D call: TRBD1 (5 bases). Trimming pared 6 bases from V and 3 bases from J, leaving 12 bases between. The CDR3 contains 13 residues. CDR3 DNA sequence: TGTGCCAGCAGAAACCAGGGTCGCTACGAGCAGTACTTC. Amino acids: CASRNQGRYEQYF.

This chain's CDR3 is CASSLGYQPATDTQYF. The CDR3 DNA reads as TGTGCCAGCAGCTTGGGTTACCAGCCAGCGACAGATACGCAGTATTTT. This chain links TRBV7-2 with TRBJ2-3; no firm D call. The CDR3 totals 16 residues. Between the trimmed V and J ends, which lost 3 bases and 3 bases, there was a span of 16 bases. Germline CDR1 and CDR2: SGHTA and FQGNSA. The full variable domain, its missing parts supplied by reference TRBV7-2 and TRBJ2-3, is GAGVSQSPSNKVTEKGKDVELRCDPISGHTALYWYRQSLGQGLEFLIYFQGNSAPDKSGLPSDRFSAERTGGSVSTLTIQRTQQEDSAVYLCASSLGYQPATDTQYFGPGTRLTVL.

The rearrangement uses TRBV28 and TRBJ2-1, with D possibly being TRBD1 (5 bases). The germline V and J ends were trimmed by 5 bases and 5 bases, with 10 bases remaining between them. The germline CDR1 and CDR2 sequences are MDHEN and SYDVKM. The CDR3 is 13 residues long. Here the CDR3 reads CASSETVNNEQFF. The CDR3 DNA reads TGTGCCAGCAGTGAGACAGTGAACAATGAGCAGTTCTTC.

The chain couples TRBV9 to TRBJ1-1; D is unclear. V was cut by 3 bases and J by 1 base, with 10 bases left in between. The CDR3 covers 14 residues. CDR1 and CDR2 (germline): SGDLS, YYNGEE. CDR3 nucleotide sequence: TGTGCCAGCAGCGGCGGGGTCTGGAACACTGAAGCTTTCTTT. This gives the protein CASSGGVWNTEAFF.

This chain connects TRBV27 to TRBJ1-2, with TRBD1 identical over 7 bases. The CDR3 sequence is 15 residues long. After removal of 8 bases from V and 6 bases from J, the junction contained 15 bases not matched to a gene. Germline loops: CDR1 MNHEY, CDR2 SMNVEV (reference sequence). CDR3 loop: CASRLLADRRDGYTF. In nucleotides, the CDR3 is TGTGCCAGCCGACTCCTGGCGGACAGGAGAGATGGCTACACCTTC.

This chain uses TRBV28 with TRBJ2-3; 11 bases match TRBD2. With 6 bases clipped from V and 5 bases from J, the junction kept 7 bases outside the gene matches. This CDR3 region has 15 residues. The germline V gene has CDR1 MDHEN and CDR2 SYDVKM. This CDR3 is CASRYTGTSGDTQYF. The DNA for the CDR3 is TGTGCCAGCAGATATACTGGGACTAGCGGAGATACGCAGTATTTT.

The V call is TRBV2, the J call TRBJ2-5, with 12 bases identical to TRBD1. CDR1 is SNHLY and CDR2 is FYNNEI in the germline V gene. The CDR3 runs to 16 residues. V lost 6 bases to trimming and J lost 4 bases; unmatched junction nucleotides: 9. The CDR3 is CASSRRGTGGLETQYF. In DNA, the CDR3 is TGTGCCAGCAGCCGCCGGGGGACAGGGGGCTTAGAGACCCAGTACTTC.

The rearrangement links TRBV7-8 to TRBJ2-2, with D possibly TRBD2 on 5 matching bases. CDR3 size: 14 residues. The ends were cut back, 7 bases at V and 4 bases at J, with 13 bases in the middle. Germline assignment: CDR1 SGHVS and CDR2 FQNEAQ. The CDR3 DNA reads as TGTGCCAGCAAGCGCCTAGCCTCCACCGGGGAGCTGTTTTTT. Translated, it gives CASKRLASTGELFF.